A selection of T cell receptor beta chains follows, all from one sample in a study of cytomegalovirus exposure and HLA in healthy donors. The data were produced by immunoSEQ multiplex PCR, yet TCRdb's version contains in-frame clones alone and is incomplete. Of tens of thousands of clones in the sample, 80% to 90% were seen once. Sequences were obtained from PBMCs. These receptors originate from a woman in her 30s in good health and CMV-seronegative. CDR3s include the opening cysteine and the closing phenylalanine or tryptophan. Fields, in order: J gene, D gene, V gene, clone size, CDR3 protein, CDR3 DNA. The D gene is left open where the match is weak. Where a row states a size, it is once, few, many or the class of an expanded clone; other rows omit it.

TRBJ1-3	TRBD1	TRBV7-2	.	CASSLVGQEISGNTIYF	TGTGCCAGCAGCTTAGTGGGACAGGAAATCTCTGGAAACACCATATATTTT
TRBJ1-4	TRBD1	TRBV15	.	CATSLPGQGKLFF	TGTGCCACCAGCTTGCCGGGACAGGGGAAACTGTTTTTT
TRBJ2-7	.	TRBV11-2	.	CASSSRVSDEQYF	TGTGCCAGCAGCTCGAGGGTTTCGGACGAGCAGTACTTC
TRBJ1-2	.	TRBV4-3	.	CASSQDRTTYGYTF	TGCGCCAGCAGCCAAGATCGGACAACCTATGGCTACACCTTC
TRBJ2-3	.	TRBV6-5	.	CASSSQGSDTQYF	TGTGCCAGCAGTTCTCAGGGGTCGGATACGCAGTATTTT
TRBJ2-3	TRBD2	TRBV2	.	CASRATSGGTDTQYF	TGTGCCAGCAGAGCTACTAGCGGGGGCACAGATACGCAGTATTTT
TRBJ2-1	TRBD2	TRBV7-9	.	CASSLAGSGGGNEQFF	TGTGCCAGCAGCTTAGCCGGTAGCGGGGGTGGAAATGAGCAGTTCTTC
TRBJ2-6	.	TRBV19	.	CASRGVSSGANVLTF	TGTGCCAGTAGGGGAGTTTCCTCTGGGGCCAACGTCCTGACTTTC
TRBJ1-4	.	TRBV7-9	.	CASSLGQDNEKLFF	TGTGCCAGCAGCTTAGGACAGGATAATGAAAAACTGTTTTTT
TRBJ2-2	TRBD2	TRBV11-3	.	CASSQSGGNTGELFF	TGTGCCAGCAGCCAATCGGGGGGTAACACCGGGGAGCTGTTTTTT
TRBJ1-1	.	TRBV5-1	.	CASKDTSWDTEAFF	TGCGCCAGCAAGGACACCTCTTGGGACACTGAAGCTTTCTTT
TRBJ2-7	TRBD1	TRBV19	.	CASSRQGVSSYYEQYF	TGTGCCAGTAGTCGACAGGGGGTCTCCTCTTACTACGAGCAGTACTTC
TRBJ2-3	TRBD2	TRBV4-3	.	CASSQLGLAGGDTQYF	TGCGCCAGCAGCCAATTGGGACTAGCGGGGGGAGATACGCAGTATTTT
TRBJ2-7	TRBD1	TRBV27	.	CASSTGTASYEQYF	TGTGCCAGCAGTACCGGGACAGCCTCCTACGAGCAGTACTTC
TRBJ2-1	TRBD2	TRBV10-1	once	CASSDGERGGHNEQFF	TGCGCCAGCAGTGATGGGGAGCGGGGTGGGCACAATGAGCAGTTCTTC
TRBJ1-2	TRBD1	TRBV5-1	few	CASSLADRVKPGYTF	TGCGCCAGCAGCTTGGCGGACAGGGTAAAACCTGGCTACACCTTC
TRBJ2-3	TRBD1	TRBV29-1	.	CSVEGGRGPSTDTQYF	TGCAGCGTTGAAGGGGGTAGGGGGCCTAGCACAGATACGCAGTATTTT
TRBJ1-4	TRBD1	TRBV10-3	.	CAISEGTGWNGKLFF	TGTGCCATCAGTGAGGGGACAGGGTGGAATGGAAAACTGTTTTTT
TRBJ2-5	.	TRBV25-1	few	CASSSDSLYQETQYF	TGTGCCAGCTCATCTGACAGCCTGTACCAAGAGACCCAGTACTTC
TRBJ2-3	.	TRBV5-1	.	CASSPRGYQKGDTQYF	TGCGCCAGCAGCCCCCGAGGTTATCAAAAGGGGGATACGCAGTATTTT
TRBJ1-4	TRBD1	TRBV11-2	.	CASSRGTGGTNEKLFF	TGTGCCAGCAGCCGCGGGACAGGGGGGACTAATGAAAAACTGTTTTTT
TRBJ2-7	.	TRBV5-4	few	CASSLELGTAEQYF	TGTGCCAGCAGCTTGGAGCTGGGCACCGCCGAGCAGTACTTC
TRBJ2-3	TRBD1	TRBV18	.	CASSTTYSPGQGRTDTQYF	TGTGCCAGCTCAACGACCTACTCCCCGGGACAGGGAAGAACAGATACGCAGTATTTT
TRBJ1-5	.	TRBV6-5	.	CASSSSGVNQPQHF	TGTGCCAGCAGTTCTTCAGGGGTAAATCAGCCCCAGCATTTT
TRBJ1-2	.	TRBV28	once	CASSGGGGYTF	TGTGCCAGCAGCGGGGGAGGGGGCTACACCTTC
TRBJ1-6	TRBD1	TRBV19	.	CASSIDRGQNSPLHF	TGTGCCAGTAGTATAGACAGGGGGCAAAATTCACCCCTCCACTTT
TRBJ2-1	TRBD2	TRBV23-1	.	CASSHPCAGGINEQFF	TGCGCCAGCAGTCACCCCTGCGCGGGGGGCATTAATGAGCAGTTCTTC
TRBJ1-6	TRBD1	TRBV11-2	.	CASRRPGQYSPLHF	TGTGCCAGCAGACGTCCGGGACAGTATTCACCCCTCCACTTT
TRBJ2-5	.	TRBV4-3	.	CASSPGEVRETQYF	TGCGCCAGCAGCCCCGGGGAGGTTCGGGAGACCCAGTACTTC
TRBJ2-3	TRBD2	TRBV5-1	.	CASSRRGGPSTDTQYF	TGCGCCAGCAGTAGGCGGGGGGGTCCTAGCACAGATACGCAGTATTTT
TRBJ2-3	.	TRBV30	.	CAWRTAGAPDTQYF	TGTGCCTGGAGGACGGCGGGGGCCCCAGATACGCAGTATTTT
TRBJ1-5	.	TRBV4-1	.	CASSTQAASNQPQHF	TGCGCCAGCAGCACTCAGGCAGCCAGCAATCAGCCCCAGCATTTT
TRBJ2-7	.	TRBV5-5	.	CASTPQVDEQYF	TGTGCCAGCACCCCCCAGGTTGACGAGCAGTACTTC
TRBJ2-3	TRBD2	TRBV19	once	CASSPGLAGQYF	TGTGCCAGTAGTCCAGGACTAGCGGGGCAGTATTTT
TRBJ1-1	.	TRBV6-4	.	CASSEDRGRDTEAFF	TGTGCCAGCAGTGAGGACAGAGGGAGGGACACTGAAGCTTTCTTT
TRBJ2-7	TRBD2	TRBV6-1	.	CASKNDRDYSYEQYF	TGTGCCAGCAAAAACGACCGGGACTACTCCTACGAGCAGTACTTC
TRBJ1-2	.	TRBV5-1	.	CASSPGGGNYGYTF	TGCGCCAGCAGCCCGGGCGGGGGTAACTATGGCTACACCTTC
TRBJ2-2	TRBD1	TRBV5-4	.	CASSPRPRGSTGELFF	TGTGCCAGCAGCCCTAGACCCAGGGGGAGCACCGGGGAGCTGTTTTTT
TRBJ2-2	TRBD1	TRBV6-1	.	CASRTGLGTGELFF	TGTGCCAGCAGGACAGGGTTAGGCACCGGGGAGCTGTTTTTT
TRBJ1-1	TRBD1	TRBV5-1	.	CASSLGQRDRNTEAFF	TGCGCCAGCAGCCTGGGGCAGAGGGACAGGAACACTGAAGCTTTCTTT
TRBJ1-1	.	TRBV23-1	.	CASSQSTNQDTEAFF	TGCGCCAGCAGTCAATCTACGAATCAGGACACTGAAGCTTTCTTT